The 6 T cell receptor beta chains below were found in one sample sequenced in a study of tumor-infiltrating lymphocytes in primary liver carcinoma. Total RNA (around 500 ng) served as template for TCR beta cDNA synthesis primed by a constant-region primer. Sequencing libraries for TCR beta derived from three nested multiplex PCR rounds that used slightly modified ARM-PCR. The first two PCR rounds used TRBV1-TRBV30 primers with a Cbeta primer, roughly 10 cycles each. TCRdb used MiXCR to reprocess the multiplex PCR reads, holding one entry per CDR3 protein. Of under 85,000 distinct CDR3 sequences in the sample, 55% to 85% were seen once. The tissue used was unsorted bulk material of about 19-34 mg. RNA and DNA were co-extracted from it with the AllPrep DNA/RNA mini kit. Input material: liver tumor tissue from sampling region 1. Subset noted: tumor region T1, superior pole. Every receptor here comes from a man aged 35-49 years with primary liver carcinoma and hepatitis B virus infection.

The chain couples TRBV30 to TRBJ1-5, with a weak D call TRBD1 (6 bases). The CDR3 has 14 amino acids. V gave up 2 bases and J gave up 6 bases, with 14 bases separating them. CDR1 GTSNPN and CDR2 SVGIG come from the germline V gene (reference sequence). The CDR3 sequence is CAWSPGAGRQPQHF. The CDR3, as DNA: TGTGCCTGGAGTCCGGGGGCCGGTCGTCAGCCCCAGCATTTT.

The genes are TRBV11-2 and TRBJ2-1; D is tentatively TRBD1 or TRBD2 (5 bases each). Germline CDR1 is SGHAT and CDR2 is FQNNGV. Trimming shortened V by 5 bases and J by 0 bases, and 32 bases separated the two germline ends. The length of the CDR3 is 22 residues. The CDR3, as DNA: TGTGCCAGCAGCCTCTCCTACCGGGGTCCCGTGGGACGGGTTCGCTCCTACAATGAGCAGTTCTTC. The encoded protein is CASSLSYRGPVGRVRSYNEQFF.

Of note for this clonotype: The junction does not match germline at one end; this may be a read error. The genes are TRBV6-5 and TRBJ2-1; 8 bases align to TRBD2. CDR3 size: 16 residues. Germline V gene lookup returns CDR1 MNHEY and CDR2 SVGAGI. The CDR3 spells CAISTARPAGANEQFF. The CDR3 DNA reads TGTGCCATCAGTACGGCTCGACCAGCGGGAGCCAATGAGCAGTTCTTC.

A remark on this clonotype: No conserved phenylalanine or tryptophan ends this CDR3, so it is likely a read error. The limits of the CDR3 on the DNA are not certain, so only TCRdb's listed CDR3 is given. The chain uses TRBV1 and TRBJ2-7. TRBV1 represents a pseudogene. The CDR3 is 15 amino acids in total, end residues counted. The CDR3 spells CTSGLLRRGNYEQYL.

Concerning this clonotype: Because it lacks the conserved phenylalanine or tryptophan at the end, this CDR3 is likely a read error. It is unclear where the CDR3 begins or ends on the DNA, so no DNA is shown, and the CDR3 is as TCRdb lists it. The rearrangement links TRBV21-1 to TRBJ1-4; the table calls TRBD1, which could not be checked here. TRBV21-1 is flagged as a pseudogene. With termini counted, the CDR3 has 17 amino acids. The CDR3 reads CASSKEGQATTNEKLFS.

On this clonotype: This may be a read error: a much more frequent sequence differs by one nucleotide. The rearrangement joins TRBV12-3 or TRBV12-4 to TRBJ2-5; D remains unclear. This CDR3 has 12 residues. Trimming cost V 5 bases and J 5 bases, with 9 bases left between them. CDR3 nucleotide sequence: TGTGCCAGCAGTCTAGGTGAGGAGACCCAGTACTTC. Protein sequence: CASSLGEETQYF.